This TCR beta chain is from a study of molecular identifiers for immune sequencing clone quantification. General study findings and limits: In naive cells, clones above 20 RNA copies held under 1% of molecules, whereas in effector cells they held over 98%. In a background of over 750,000 naive cells, spiked Jurkat TCR RNA from one cell was reportedly detectable.

The use of previously described methods and listed TCR primers produced the bulk TCR libraries. MiXCR, applied by TCRdb to the PCR reads, yields one record per CDR3 protein. The repertoire has approximately 550,000 distinct CDR3 sequences, around 21% of them found once; the top ten carry roughly 0.81%. With regard to this clonotype: As yet, its antigen is unknown. A much larger clone lies a single base off, so this may be a read error.

This CDR3 contains 16 residues. Germline CDR1 and CDR2: SGHAT and FQDESV (reference sequence). Sorting recovered naive CD8 T cells on a CD8+CD4-CCR7+CD45RA+ profile. The TCR sequence derives from a human donor in good health. Some libraries in this study had Jurkat cell RNA spiked in. The rearrangement links TRBV11-1 to TRBJ2-7, with 11 bases aligning to TRBD2. The source material was naive CD8+ T cells from blood, with Jurkat cell RNA spiked in. Subset reported: FACS-sorted CD8+CD4-CCR7+CD45RA+ naive T cells. The CDR3: CASSSRPLAGVDERYF. Written as DNA, the CDR3 is TGTGCCAGCAGCTCAAGGCCACTAGCGGGAGTTGACGAGCGGTACTTC.